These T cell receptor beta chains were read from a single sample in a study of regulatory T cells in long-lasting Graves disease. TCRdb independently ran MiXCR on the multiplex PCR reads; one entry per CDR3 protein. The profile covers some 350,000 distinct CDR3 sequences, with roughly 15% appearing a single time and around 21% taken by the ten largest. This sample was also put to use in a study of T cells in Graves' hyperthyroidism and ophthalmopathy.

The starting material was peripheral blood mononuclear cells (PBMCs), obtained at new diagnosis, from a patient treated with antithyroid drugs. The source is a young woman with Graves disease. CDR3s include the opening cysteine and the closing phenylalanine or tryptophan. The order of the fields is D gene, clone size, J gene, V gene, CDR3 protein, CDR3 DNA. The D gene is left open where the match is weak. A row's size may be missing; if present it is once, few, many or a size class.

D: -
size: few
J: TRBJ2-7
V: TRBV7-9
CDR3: CASGPGHVVGEQYF
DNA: TGTGCCAGCGGCCCGGGGCACGTGGTAGGAGAGCAGTACTTC

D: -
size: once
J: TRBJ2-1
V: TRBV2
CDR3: CASSEESFGQFF
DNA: TGTGCCAGCAGTGAAGAGAGCTTTGGGCAGTTCTTC

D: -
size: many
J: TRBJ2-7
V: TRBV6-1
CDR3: CASSEAGASYEQYF
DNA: TGTGCCAGCAGTGAAGCGGGGGCCTCCTACGAGCAGTACTTC

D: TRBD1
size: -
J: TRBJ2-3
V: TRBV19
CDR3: CASIGTGVDTQYF
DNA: TGTGCCAGTATTGGGACAGGGGTAGATACGCAGTATTTT

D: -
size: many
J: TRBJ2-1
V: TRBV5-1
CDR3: CASSLWASSDNEQFF
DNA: TGTGCCAGCAGCTTGTGGGCTAGCTCGGACAATGAGCAGTTCTTC

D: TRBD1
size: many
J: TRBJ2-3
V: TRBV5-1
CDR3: CASSLAGTGSISTDTQYF
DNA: TGCGCCAGCAGCTTGGCCGGGACAGGCTCAATCAGCACAGATACGCAGTATTTT

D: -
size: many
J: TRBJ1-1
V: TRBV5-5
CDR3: CASSLTGELNTEAFF
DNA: TGTGCCAGCAGCTTGACAGGAGAATTGAACACTGAAGCTTTCTTT

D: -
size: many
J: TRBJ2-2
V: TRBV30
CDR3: CAWSLSFANTGELFF
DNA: TGTGCCTGGAGTCTTAGTTTCGCGAACACCGGGGAGCTGTTTTTT

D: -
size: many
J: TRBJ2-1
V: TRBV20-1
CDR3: CSAMGYVNNEQFF
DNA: TGCAGTGCTATGGGGTATGTGAACAATGAGCAGTTCTTC

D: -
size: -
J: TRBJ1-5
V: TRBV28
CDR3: CACSLGGPQHF
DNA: TGTGCCTGCAGTTTGGGAGGACCCCAGCATTTT

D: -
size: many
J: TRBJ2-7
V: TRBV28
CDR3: CASKFGNYEQYF
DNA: TGTGCCAGCAAATTCGGAAACTACGAGCAGTACTTC

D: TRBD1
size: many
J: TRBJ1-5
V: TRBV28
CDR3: CASSWDRGQPQHF
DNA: TGTGCCAGCAGTTGGGACAGGGGTCAGCCCCAGCATTTT

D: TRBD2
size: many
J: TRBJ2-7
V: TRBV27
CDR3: CASAAEREGYEQYF
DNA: TGTGCCAGCGCAGCAGAGCGGGAGGGCTACGAGCAGTACTTC

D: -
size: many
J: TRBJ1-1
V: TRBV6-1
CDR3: CASREKRGSNTEAFF
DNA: TGTGCCAGCAGAGAAAAGCGGGGGTCGAACACTGAAGCTTTCTTT

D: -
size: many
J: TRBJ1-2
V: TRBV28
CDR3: CASRNGQYGYTF
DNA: TGTGCCAGCAGAAACGGACAGTATGGCTACACCTTC

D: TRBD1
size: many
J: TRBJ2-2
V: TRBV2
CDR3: CASSPRGGGNTGELFF
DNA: TGTGCCAGCAGTCCCCGAGGGGGCGGGAACACCGGGGAGCTGTTTTTT

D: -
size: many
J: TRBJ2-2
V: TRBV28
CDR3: CASNNYADTGELFF
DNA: TGTGCCAGCAATAATTATGCGGACACCGGGGAGCTGTTTTTT

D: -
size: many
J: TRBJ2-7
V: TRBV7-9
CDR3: CASSLGGTYSYEQYF
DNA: TGTGCCAGCAGCTTGGGCGGGACCTACTCCTACGAGCAGTACTTC

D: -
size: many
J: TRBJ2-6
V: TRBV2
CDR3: CASRNLGEGAGANVLTF
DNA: TGTGCCAGCAGAAACCTTGGGGAAGGGGCTGGGGCCAACGTCCTGACTTTC

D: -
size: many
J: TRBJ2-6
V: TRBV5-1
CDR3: CASSHASGSGANVLTF
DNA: TGCGCCAGCAGCCATGCTTCTGGCTCTGGGGCCAACGTCCTGACTTTC

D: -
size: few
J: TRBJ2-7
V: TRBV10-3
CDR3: CAIRPGDSSYEQYF
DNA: TGTGCCATCAGACCTGGAGACTCCTCCTACGAGCAGTACTTC

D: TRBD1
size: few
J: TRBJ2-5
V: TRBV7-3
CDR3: CASSRTRGETQYF
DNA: TGTGCCAGCAGCCGGACCAGGGGGGAGACCCAGTACTTC

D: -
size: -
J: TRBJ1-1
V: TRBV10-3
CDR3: CAIRDTMNTEAFF
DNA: TGTGCCATCCGCGACACGATGAACACTGAAGCTTTCTTT

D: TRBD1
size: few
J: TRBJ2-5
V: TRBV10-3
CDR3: CAISANNRGPKETQYF
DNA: TGTGCCATCAGTGCAAACAACAGGGGCCCGAAAGAGACCCAGTACTTC

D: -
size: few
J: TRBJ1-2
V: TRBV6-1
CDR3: CASSEAQHYGYTF
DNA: TGTGCCAGCAGTGAGGCTCAGCACTATGGCTACACCTTC

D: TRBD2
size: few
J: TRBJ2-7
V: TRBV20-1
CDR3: CSARGLDGDEQYF
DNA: TGCAGTGCTAGGGGACTAGATGGGGACGAGCAGTACTTC

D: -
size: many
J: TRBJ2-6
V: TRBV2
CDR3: CASSLRRLGSGANVLTF
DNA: TGTGCCAGCAGCCTCCGGAGACTGGGCTCTGGGGCCAACGTCCTGACTTTC

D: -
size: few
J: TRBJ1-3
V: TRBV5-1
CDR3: CASSPTESGNTIYF
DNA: TGCGCCAGCAGCCCGACAGAAAGTGGAAACACCATATATTTT

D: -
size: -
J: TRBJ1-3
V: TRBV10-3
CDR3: CAADGAPSGNTIYF
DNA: TGTGCCGCAGACGGCGCACCCTCTGGAAACACCATATATTTT

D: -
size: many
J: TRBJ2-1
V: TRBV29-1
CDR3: CSVVKVDYNEQFF
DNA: TGCAGCGTGGTAAAGGTAGACTACAATGAGCAGTTCTTC

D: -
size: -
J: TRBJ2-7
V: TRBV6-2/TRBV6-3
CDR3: CASSEAAGDSPYEQHF
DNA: TGTGCCAGCAGTGAAGCTGCGGGGGACAGTCCCTACGAGCAGCACTTC

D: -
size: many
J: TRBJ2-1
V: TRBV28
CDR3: CASSWGAGASYNEQFF
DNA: TGTGCCAGCAGTTGGGGGGCAGGGGCGTCCTACAATGAGCAGTTCTTC

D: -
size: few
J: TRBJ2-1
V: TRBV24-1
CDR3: CATSGVGGPSYNEQFF
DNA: TGTGCCACCAGTGGGGTCGGGGGTCCCTCGTACAATGAGCAGTTCTTC